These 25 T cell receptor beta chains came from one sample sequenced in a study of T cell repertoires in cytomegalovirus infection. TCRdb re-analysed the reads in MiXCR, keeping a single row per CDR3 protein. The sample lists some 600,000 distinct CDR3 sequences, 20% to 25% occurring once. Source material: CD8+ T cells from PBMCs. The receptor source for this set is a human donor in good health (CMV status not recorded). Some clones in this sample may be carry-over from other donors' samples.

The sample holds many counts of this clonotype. CDR3 amino acids: CASSSYGGITDTQYF. As DNA, the CDR3 is TGTGCCAGCAGCTCGTACGGGGGGATCACAGATACGCAGTATTTT. The chain uses TRBV7-2 and TRBJ2-3; TRBD2 matches at 7 bases. V lost 4 bases, J lost 2 bases, and 6 bases stayed unmatched. The CDR3 spans 15 residues. Germline V lookup: CDR1 SGHTA, CDR2 FQGNSA.

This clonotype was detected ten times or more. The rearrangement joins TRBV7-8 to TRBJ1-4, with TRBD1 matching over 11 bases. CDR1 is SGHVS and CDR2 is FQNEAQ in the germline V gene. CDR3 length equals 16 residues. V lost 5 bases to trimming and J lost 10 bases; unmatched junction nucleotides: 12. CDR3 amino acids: CASSPGKGQGAIKLFF. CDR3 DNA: TGTGCCAGCAGCCCGGGGAAAGGACAGGGGGCGATAAAACTGTTTTTT. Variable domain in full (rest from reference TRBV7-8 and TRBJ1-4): GAGVSQSPRYKVAKRGQDVALRCDPISGHVSLFWYQQALGQGPEFLTYFQNEAQLDKSGLPSDRFFAERPEGSVSTLKIQRTQQEDSAVYLCASSPGKGQGAIKLFFGSGTQLSVL.

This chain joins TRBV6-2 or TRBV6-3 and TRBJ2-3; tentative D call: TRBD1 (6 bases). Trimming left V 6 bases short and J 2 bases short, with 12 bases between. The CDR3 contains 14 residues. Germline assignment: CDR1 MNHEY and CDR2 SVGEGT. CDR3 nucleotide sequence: TGTGCCAGCAGCCCGGACAGCTTCACAGATACGCAGTATTTT. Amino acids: CASSPDSFTDTQYF.

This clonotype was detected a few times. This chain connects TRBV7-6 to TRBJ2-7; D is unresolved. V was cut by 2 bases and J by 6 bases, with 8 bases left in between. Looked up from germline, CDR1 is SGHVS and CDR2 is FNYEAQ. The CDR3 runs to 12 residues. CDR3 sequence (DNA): TGTGCCAGCAGCTTACCAGGCTCCGAGCAGTACTTC. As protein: CASSLPGSEQYF.

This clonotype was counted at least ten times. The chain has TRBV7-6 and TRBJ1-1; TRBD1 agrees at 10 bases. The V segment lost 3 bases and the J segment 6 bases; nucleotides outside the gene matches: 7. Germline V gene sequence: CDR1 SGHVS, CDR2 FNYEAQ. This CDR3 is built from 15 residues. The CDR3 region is CASSLGQGFIPEAFF. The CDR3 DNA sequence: TGTGCCAGCAGCTTGGGACAGGGGTTTATTCCTGAAGCTTTCTTT.

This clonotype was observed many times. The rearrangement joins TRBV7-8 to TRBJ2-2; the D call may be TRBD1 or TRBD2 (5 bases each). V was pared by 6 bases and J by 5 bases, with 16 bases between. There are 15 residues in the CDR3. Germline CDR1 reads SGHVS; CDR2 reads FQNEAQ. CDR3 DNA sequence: TGTGCCAGCAGTTCCTCGGGGCCCTCGACCGGGGAGCTGTTTTTT. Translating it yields CASSSSGPSTGELFF.

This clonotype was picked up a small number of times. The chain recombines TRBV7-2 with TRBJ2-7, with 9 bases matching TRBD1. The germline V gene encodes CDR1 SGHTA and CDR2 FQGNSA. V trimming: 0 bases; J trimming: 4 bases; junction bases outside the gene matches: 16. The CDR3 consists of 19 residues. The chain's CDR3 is CASSLANGQGRRFRYEQYF. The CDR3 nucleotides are TGTGCCAGCAGCTTAGCTAACGGACAGGGGCGAAGGTTTCGATACGAGCAGTACTTC.

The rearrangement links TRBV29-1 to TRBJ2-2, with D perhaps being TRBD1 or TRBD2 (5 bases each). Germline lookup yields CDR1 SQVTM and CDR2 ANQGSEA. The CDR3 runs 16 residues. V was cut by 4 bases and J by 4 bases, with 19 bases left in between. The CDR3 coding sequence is TGCAGCGTTGGAGGGGCCCTAGGCCTACCCACCGGGGAGCTGTTTTTT. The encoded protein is CSVGGALGLPTGELFF.

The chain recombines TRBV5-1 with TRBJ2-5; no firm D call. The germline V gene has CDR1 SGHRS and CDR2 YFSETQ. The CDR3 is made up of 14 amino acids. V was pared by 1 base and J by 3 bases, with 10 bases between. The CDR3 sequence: CASSLRAVEETQYF. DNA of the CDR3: TGCGCCAGCAGCTTGCGGGCGGTAGAAGAGACCCAGTACTTC.

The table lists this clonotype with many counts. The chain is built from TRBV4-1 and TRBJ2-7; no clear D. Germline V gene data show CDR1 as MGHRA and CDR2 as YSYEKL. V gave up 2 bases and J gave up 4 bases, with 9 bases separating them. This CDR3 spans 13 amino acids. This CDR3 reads CASSQHTSYEQYF. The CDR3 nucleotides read TGCGCCAGCAGCCAACACACCTCGTACGAGCAGTACTTC.

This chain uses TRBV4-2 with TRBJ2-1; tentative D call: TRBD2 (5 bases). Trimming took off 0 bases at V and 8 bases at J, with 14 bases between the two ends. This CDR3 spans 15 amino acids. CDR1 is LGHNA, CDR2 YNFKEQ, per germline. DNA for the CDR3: TGTGCCAGCAGCCAAGATATGGGGAGTTTCGATGAGCAGTTCTTC. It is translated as CASSQDMGSFDEQFF.

The CDR3 loop is CASSERLAGSTDTQYF. The CDR3, as DNA: TGTGCCAGCAGTGAAAGACTAGCGGGGAGCACAGATACGCAGTATTTT. The V and J genes are TRBV2 and TRBJ2-3; TRBD2 matches 11 bases. This CDR3 is built from 16 residues. V shed 2 bases and J 0 bases; nucleotides not matched to a gene: 1. Germline CDR1 and CDR2: SNHLY and FYNNEI.

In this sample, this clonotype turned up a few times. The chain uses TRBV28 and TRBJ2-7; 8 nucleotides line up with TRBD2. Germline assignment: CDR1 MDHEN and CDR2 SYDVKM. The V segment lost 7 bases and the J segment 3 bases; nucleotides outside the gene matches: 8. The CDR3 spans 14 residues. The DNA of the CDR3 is TGTGCCAGCAACGGGAGGGGGATCCACTACGAGCAGTACGTC. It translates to CASNGRGIHYEQYV.

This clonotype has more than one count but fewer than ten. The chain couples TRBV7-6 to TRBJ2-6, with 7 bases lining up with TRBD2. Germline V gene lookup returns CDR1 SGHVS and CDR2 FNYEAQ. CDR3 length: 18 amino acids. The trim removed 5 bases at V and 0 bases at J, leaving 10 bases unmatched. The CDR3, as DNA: TGTGCCAGCAGCCCTAACAATGGGGACTACTCTGGGGCCAACGTCCTGACTTTC. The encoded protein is CASSPNNGDYSGANVLTF.

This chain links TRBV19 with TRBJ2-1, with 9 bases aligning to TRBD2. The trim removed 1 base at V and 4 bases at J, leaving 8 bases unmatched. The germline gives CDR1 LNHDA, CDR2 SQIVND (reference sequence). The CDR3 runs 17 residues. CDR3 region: CASSIGGGGAYYNEQFF. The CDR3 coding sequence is TGTGCCAGTAGTATAGGAGGCGGGGGGGCATATTACAATGAGCAGTTCTTC.

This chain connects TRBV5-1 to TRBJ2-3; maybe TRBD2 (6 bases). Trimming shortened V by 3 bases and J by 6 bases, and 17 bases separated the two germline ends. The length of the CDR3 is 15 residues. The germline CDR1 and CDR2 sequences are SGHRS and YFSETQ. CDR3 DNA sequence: TGCGCCAGCAGCTGGCAGGGACTGTTCAGGGATACGCAGTATTTT. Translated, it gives CASSWQGLFRDTQYF.

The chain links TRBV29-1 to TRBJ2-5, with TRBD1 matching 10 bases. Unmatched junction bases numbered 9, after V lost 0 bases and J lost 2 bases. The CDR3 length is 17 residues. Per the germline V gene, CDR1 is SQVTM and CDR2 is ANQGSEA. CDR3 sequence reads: CSVEDPDRGREQETQYF. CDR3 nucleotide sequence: TGCAGCGTTGAAGACCCTGACAGGGGGCGAGAGCAAGAGACCCAGTACTTC. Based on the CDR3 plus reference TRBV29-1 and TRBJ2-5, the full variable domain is SAVISQKPSRDICQRGTSLTIQCQVDSQVTMMFWYRQQPGQSLTLIATANQGSEATYESGFVIDKFPISRPNLTFSTLTVSNMSPEDSSIYLCSVEDPDRGREQETQYFGPGTRLLVL.

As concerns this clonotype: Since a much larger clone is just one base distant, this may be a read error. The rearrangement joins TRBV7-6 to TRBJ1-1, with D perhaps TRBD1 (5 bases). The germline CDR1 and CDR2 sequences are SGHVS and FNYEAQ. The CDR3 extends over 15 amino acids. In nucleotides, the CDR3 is TGTGTCAGCAGCTTAGATCCAGGACAGAACACTGAAGCTTTCTTT. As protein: CVSSLDPGQNTEAFF.

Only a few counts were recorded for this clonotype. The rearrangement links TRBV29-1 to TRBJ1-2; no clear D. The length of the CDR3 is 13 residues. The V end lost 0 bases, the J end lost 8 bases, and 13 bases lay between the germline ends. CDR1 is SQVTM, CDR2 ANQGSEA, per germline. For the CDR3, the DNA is TGCAGCGTTGAAGATCTCAAAGGGAACGGCTACACCTTC. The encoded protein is CSVEDLKGNGYTF. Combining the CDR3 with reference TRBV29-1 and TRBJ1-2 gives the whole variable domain SAVISQKPSRDICQRGTSLTIQCQVDSQVTMMFWYRQQPGQSLTLIATANQGSEATYESGFVIDKFPISRPNLTFSTLTVSNMSPEDSSIYLCSVEDLKGNGYTFGSGTRLTVV.

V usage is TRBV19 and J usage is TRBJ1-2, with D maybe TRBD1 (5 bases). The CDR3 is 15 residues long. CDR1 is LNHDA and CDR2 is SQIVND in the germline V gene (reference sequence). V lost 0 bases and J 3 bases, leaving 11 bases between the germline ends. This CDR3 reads CASSIETTGHYGYTF. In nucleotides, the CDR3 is TGTGCCAGTAGTATAGAGACCACAGGACACTATGGCTACACCTTC. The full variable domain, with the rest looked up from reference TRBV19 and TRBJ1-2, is DGGITQSPKYLFRKEGQNVTLSCEQNLNHDAMYWYRQDPGQGLRLIYYSQIVNDFQKGDIAEGYSVSREKKESFPLTVTSAQKNPTAFYLCASSIETTGHYGYTFGSGTRLTVV.

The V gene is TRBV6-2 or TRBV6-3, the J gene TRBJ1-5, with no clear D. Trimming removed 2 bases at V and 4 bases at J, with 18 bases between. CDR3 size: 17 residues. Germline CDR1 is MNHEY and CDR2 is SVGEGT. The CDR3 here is CASSYTLHPVLNQPQHF. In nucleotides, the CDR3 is TGTGCCAGCAGTTACACCCTTCATCCCGTATTAAATCAGCCCCAGCATTTT.

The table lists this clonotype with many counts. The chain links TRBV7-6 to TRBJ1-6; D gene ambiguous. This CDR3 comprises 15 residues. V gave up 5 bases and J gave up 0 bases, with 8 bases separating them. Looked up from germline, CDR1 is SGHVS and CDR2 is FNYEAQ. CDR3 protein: CASSDDSSYNSPLHF. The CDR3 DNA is TGTGCCAGCAGCGATGATAGCTCCTATAATTCACCCCTCCACTTT.

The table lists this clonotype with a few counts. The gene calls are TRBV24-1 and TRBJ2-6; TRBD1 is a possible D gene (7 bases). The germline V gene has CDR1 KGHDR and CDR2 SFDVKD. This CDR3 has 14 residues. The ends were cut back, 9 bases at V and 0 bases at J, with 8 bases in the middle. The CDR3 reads CATQGGSGANVLTF. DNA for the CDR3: TGTGCCACCCAGGGGGGCTCTGGGGCCAACGTCCTGACTTTC.

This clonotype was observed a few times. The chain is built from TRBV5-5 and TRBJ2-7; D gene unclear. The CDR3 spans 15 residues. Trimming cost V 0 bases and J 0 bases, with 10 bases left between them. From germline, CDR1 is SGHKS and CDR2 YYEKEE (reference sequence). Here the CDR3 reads CASSLGGFSSYEQYF. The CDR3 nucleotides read TGTGCCAGCAGCTTGGGGGGATTTTCCTCCTACGAGCAGTACTTC. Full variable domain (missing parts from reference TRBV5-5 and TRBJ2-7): DAGVTQSPTHLIKTRGQQVTLRCSPISGHKSVSWYQQVLGQGPQFIFQYYEKEERGRGNFPDRFSARQFPNYSSELNVNALLLGDSALYLCASSLGGFSSYEQYFGPGTRLTVT.

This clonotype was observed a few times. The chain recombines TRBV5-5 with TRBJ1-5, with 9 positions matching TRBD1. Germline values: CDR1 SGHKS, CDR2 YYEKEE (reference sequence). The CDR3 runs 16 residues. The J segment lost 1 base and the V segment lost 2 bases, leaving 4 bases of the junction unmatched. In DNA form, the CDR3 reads TGTGCCAGCAGCTTTAGGGACAGGGAAAGCAATCAGCCCCAGCATTTT. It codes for CASSFRDRESNQPQHF.